This entry lists 21 T cell receptor beta chains sequenced from one sample in a study of CD8+CD57+ T cells in acquired aplastic anemia. The study profiled TCR beta VDJ and CDR3 using genomic DNA as template. TCRdb itself ran the reads through MiXCR, one entry per CDR3 protein. The sample has about 160,000 distinct CDR3 sequences, approximately 40% seen once. Sample: sorted CD4+, CD8+, or CD8+CD57+ T cells (not recorded which) from PBMCs. Receptor source: a human donor in good health.

V and J are TRBV3-1 and TRBJ1-3, with no clear D. With 1 base removed from V and 4 bases from J, the gap between germline ends came to 17 bases. CDR1 and CDR2 (germline): LGHDT, YNNKEL (reference sequence). The CDR3 runs 17 residues. DNA for the CDR3: TGTGCCAGCAGCCAAGGGTTATCCGGCATATTCGGAAACACCATATATTTT. The encoded protein is CASSQGLSGIFGNTIYF.

The rearrangement links TRBV10-3 to TRBJ2-3, with D possibly matching TRBD2 (6 bases). Trimming removed 8 bases at V and 1 base at J, with 13 bases between. The CDR3 is 14 amino acids. Germline CDR1 reads ENHRY; CDR2 reads SYGVKD. In DNA form, the CDR3 reads TGTGCCATCTCGTGGCGGGGAGGCACAGATACGCAGTATTTT. Its translation: CAISWRGGTDTQYF.

This clonotype was seen at least ten times. This chain uses TRBV7-3 with TRBJ1-1; D is ambiguous. This CDR3 is 11 amino acids long. The germline V gene has CDR1 SGHTA and CDR2 FQGTGA. V lost 6 bases, J lost 6 bases, and 8 bases lay in between. The CDR3 protein is CASSRGSEAFF. In DNA form, the CDR3 reads TGTGCCAGCAGTCGAGGGTCTGAAGCTTTCTTT. Looking up the rest from reference TRBV7-3 and TRBJ1-1 gives the full variable domain: GAGVSQTPSNKVTEKGKYVELRCDPISGHTALYWYRQSLGQGPEFLIYFQGTGAADDSGLPNDRFFAVRPEGSVSTLKIQRTERGDSAVYLCASSRGSEAFFGQGTRLTVV.

The chain has TRBV7-2 and TRBJ2-7, with 11 bases that match TRBD1. The CDR3 sequence is 15 residues long. J gave up 2 bases and V 6 bases, and 6 bases lay outside the gene matches. Germline loops: CDR1 SGHTA, CDR2 FQGNSA. The CDR3 reads CASRLVGQGAYEQYF. The CDR3 DNA sequence: TGTGCCAGCAGACTGGTGGGACAGGGGGCCTACGAGCAGTACTTC.

As concerns this clonotype: This may be a read error: a much more frequent sequence differs by one nucleotide. V and J are TRBV6-1 and TRBJ1-3, with unresolved D. CDR1 and CDR2 from the germline V gene are MNHNS and SASEGT. The CDR3 extends over 12 amino acids. The CDR3 DNA is TGTGTCAGCAGTCTGCGTAGGGACACCATATATTTT. This translates into CVSSLRRDTIYF.

The V gene is TRBV15, the J gene TRBJ1-1; a weak D match, TRBD1 (5 bases). This CDR3 spans 14 amino acids. The germline CDR1 and CDR2 sequences are LNHNV and YYDKDF (reference sequence). Trimming stripped 11 bases from V and 0 bases from J, with 16 bases between. The CDR3 nucleotides read TGTGCCCCAGCTGGGGGGAGGATGAACACTGAAGCTTTCTTT. It codes for CAPAGGRMNTEAFF.

In its sample, this clonotype was seen many times. The rearrangement uses TRBV19 and TRBJ1-1; 8 bases are a match to TRBD1. This CDR3 comprises 15 residues. Trimming removed 6 bases from V and 2 bases from J; junction bases left unmatched: 8. Germline V lookup: CDR1 LNHDA, CDR2 SQIVND (reference sequence). The CDR3 sequence: CASRPDRGDNTEAFF. CDR3 sequence (DNA): TGTGCCAGTAGACCAGACAGGGGCGATAACACTGAAGCTTTCTTT.

The chain is built from TRBV10-2 and TRBJ2-2; D is possibly TRBD1 (5 bases). Deletions cut 5 bases from V and 6 bases from J, with 13 bases between. CDR1 is WSHSY and CDR2 is SAAADI in the germline V gene. The CDR3 runs 14 residues. The CDR3 nucleotides are TGCGCCAGCAGTAAGGGGCCTGGGGCCGGGGAGCTGTTTTTT. Translating it yields CASSKGPGAGELFF.

This clonotype was seen repeatedly, ten times or more. V usage is TRBV20-1 and J usage is TRBJ1-4, with D uncertain. CDR1 is DFQATT and CDR2 is SNEGSKA in the germline V gene (reference sequence). The CDR3 is 13 amino acids. V lost 2 bases and J 2 bases, leaving 6 bases between the germline ends. CDR3 loop: CSARQFTNEKLFF. CDR3 sequence (DNA): TGCAGTGCTAGACAGTTCACTAATGAAAAACTGTTTTTT.

The V gene is TRBV7-2, the J gene TRBJ2-1; D not resolved. CDR3 length: 11 residues. CDR1 is SGHTA, CDR2 FQGNSA, per germline. V lost 6 bases and J lost 9, with 9 bases in between. The CDR3 DNA is TGTGCCAGCAGTCTTTCCAGTGAGCAGTTCTTC. Translated, it gives CASSLSSEQFF.

This chain uses TRBV6-5 with TRBJ2-7, with D hard to call. CDR1 is MNHEY, CDR2 SVGAGI, per germline. Trimming left V 2 bases short and J 0 bases short, with 8 bases between. CDR3 length equals 14 residues. CDR3 region: CASSYAGGSYEQYF. DNA of the CDR3: TGTGCCAGCAGTTACGCCGGTGGCTCCTACGAGCAGTACTTC.

This clonotype was seen at least ten times. This rearrangement joins TRBV6-5 to TRBJ1-6; no firm D call. Germline CDR1 is MNHEY and CDR2 is SVGAGI. This CDR3 is built from 14 residues. Trimming removed 0 bases at V and 7 bases at J, with 7 bases between. The CDR3 loop reads CASSYSAGNSPLHF. CDR3 nucleotides: TGTGCCAGCAGTTACTCGGCGGGGAATTCACCCCTCCACTTT.

Remarks on this clonotype: The final CDR3 position lacks the conserved phenylalanine or tryptophan, pointing to a likely read error. This chain joins TRBV10-3 and TRBJ2-1; maybe TRBD2 (6 bases). From germline, CDR1 is ENHRY and CDR2 SYGVKD. The CDR3 is made up of 12 amino acids. CDR3 DNA: TGTGTCATGCGGGGAGATTACAATGAGCAGTTCTCC. It translates to CVMRGDYNEQFS.

The V call is TRBV28, the J call TRBJ1-3, with D hard to call. The V gene's germline CDR1 is MDHEN and CDR2 SYDVKM. The CDR3 has 15 amino acids. Trimming removed 5 bases from V and 9 bases from J, with 20 bases in between. CDR3 DNA sequence: TGTGCCAGCAGTCCGCCACGGGGTGGCGGTGGCACCATATATTTT. It codes for CASSPPRGGGGTIYF.

The chain joins TRBV5-1 to TRBJ2-6; possibly TRBD1 for D (5 bases). Trimming removed 1 base at V and 0 bases at J, with 11 bases between. CDR1 is SGHRS and CDR2 is YFSETQ in the germline V gene. This CDR3 has 17 amino acids. DNA for the CDR3: TGCGCCAGCAGCTTGTCAGGGCAGAGCTCTGGGGCCAACGTCCTGACTTTC. This translates into CASSLSGQSSGANVLTF.

This clonotype occurred many times. CDR3 in DNA: TGCAGCGTCTACAGAACCTCCTACGAGCAGTACTTC. It encodes CSVYRTSYEQYF. The rearrangement links TRBV29-1 to TRBJ2-7, with D hard to call. The CDR3 extends over 12 amino acids. Germline CDR1 reads SQVTM; CDR2 reads ANQGSEA. The V end lost 6 bases, the J end lost 0 bases, and 9 bases lay between the germline ends.

This chain joins TRBV24-1 and TRBJ1-2, with D perhaps TRBD1 (6 bases). V lost 1 base to trimming and J lost 7 bases, with 12 bases between them. Germline V gene lookup returns CDR1 KGHDR and CDR2 SFDVKD. The CDR3 extends over 14 amino acids. The CDR3 spells CATSDLWGQGGYTF. The CDR3 nucleotides are TGTGCCACCAGTGATTTATGGGGGCAGGGTGGCTACACCTTC.

This clonotype was found many times. The chain links TRBV11-2 to TRBJ2-1; 9 bases map to TRBD1. V was clipped by 5 bases and J by 2 bases; unmatched bases: 4. The germline V gene encodes CDR1 SGHAT and CDR2 FQNNGV. The length of the CDR3 is 15 residues. The chain's CDR3 is CASSVDRGAYNEQFF. The DNA of the CDR3 is TGTGCCAGCAGCGTGGACAGGGGAGCCTACAATGAGCAGTTCTTC.

V usage is TRBV24-1 and J usage is TRBJ2-5; 9 bases map to TRBD1. The CDR3 has 17 residues. Losses at the gene ends were 5 bases for V and 1 base for J; bases not matched to a gene: 10. Germline V gives CDR1 KGHDR, CDR2 SFDVKD. CDR3 bases: TGTGCCACCAGTGGCAGACAGGGGGTTACCCTCCAAGAGACCCAGTACTTC. Its translation: CATSGRQGVTLQETQYF.

This clonotype occurred many times. This chain connects TRBV2 to TRBJ2-7, with 7 bases that match TRBD2. Trimming cost V 4 bases and J 3 bases; bases outside gene matches: 3. This CDR3 region has 13 residues. Germline values: CDR1 SNHLY, CDR2 FYNNEI. The CDR3 DNA sequence: TGTGCCAGCAGTGCCGGGAGGAGCTACGAGCAGTACTTC. It encodes CASSAGRSYEQYF. Looking up the rest from reference TRBV2 and TRBJ2-7 gives the full variable domain: EPEVTQTPSHQVTQMGQEVILRCVPISNHLYFYWYRQILGQKVEFLVSFYNNEISEKSEIFDDQFSVERPDGSNFTLKIRSTKLEDSAMYFCASSAGRSYEQYFGPGTRLTVT.

The rearrangement joins TRBV5-6 to TRBJ2-5; the match to TRBD2 covers 9 bases. This CDR3 comprises 17 residues. The J segment lost 4 bases and the V segment lost 3 bases, leaving 13 bases of the junction unmatched. The V gene's germline CDR1 is SGHDT and CDR2 YYEEEE. The CDR3, as DNA: TGTGCCAGCAGCTGGAGGATTAGCGGGAGAGGAGGAGAGACCCAGTACTTC. Its translation is CASSWRISGRGGETQYF. The entire variable domain, with the rest obtained from reference TRBV5-6 and TRBJ2-5, is as follows: DAGVTQSPTHLIKTRGQQVTLRCSPKSGHDTVSWYQQALGQGPQFIFQYYEEEERQRGNFPDRFSGHQFPNYSSELNVNALLLGDSALYLCASSWRISGRGGETQYFGPGTRLLVL.